One TCR beta chain is described in this entry. This sample stems from a study of shared clonotypes between healthy human individuals. Generated by immunoSEQ multiplex PCR, the TCRdb table keeps only in-frame clones and is missing some. The table has about 2.4 million clones, approximately 92% seen once. The V end was cut by 5 bases, the J end by 8 bases, with 15 bases between. CDR1 is LNHDA, CDR2 SQIVND, per germline (reference sequence). The CDR3 contains 14 residues. The rearrangement links TRBV19 to TRBJ1-4; TRBD1 might be the D (5 bases). What was sequenced was naive CD4+ T cells sorted from blood. The subset: CD45RA+ positively selected. The TCR was taken from a young man in good health. The chain's CDR3 is CASSDGGVGEKLFF. CDR3 nucleotides: TGTGCCAGTAGTGACGGGGGTGTAGGCGAAAAACTGTTTTTT.